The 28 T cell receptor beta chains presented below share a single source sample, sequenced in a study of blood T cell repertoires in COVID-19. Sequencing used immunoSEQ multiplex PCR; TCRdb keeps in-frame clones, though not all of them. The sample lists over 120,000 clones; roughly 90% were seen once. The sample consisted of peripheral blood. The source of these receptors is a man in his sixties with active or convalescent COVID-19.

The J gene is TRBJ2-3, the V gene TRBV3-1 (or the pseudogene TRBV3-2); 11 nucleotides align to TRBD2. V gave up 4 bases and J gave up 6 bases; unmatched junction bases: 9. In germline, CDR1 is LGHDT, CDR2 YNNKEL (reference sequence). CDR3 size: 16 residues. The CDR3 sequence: CASSRRASGGMDTQYF. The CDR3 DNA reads TGTGCCAGCAGCCGCCGGGCTAGCGGGGGGATGGATACGCAGTATTTT.

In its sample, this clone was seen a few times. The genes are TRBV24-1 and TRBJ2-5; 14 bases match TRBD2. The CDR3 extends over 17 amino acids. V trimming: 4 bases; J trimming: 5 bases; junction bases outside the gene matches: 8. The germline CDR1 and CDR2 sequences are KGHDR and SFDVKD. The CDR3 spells CATSETTSGGAWETQYF. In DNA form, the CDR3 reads TGTGCCACCAGTGAAACGACTAGCGGGGGGGCCTGGGAGACCCAGTACTTC.

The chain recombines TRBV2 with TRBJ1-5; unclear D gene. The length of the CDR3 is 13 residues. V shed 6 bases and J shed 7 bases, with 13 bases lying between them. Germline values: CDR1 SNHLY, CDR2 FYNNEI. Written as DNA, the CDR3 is TGTGCCAGCAGACCTACTATTTCGCAGCCCCAGCATTTT. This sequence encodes CASRPTISQPQHF.

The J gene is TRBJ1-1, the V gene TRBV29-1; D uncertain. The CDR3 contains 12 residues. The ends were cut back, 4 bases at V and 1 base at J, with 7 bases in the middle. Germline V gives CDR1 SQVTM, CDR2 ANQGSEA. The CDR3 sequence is CSVVSQNTEAFF. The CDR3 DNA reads TGCAGCGTTGTTTCACAGAACACTGAAGCTTTCTTT.

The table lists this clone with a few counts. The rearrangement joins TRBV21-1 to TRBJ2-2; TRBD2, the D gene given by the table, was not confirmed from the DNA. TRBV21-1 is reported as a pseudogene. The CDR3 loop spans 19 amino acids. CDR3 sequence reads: CASSKVKAVAGVNTGELFF. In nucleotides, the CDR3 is TGTGCCAGCAGCAAAGTGAAGGCGGTAGCGGGAGTCAACACCGGGGAGCTGTTTTTT.

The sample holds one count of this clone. CDR3 nucleotide sequence: TGTGCCAGCAGCGTAGGACAGGATAGCAATCAGCCCCAGCATTTT. This sequence encodes CASSVGQDSNQPQHF. The chain couples TRBV9 to TRBJ1-5; maybe TRBD1 (6 bases). Germline V gene sequence: CDR1 SGDLS, CDR2 YYNGEE. V shed 0 bases and J shed 0 bases, with 7 bases lying between them. The CDR3 totals 15 residues.

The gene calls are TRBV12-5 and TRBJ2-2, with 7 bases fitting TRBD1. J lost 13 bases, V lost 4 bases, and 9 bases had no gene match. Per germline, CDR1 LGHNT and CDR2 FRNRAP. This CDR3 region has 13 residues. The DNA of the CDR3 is TGTGCTAGTGGTTCCCACGCAGGGGGTGGGCTGTTTTTT. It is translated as CASGSHAGGGLFF.

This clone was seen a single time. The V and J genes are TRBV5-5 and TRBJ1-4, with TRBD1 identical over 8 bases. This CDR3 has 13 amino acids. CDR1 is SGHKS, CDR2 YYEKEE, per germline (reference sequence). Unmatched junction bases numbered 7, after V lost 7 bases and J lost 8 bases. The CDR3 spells CASGQGLGEKLFF. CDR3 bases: TGTGCCAGCGGACAGGGTTTAGGGGAAAAACTGTTTTTT.

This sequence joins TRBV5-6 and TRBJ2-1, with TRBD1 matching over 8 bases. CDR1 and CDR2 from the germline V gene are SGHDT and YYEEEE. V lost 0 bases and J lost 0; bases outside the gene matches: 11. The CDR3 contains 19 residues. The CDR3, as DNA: TGTGCCAGCAGCTTGGGGGTGGGGACAGGCCTTAGCTCCTACAATGAGCAGTTCTTC. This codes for CASSLGVGTGLSSYNEQFF.

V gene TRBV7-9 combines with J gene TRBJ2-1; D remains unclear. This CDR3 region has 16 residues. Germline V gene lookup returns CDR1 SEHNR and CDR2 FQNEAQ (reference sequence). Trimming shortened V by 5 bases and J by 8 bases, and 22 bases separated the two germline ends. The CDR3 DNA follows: TGTGCCAGCAGCCAATCTGATGTGCGCCTTCCATATGAGCAGTTCTTC. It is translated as CASSQSDVRLPYEQFF.

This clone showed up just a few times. CDR3 sequence: CAIRATVANSPLHF. CDR3 DNA: TGTGCCATCAGGGCCACAGTCGCGAATTCACCCCTCCACTTT. The chain employs TRBV10-3 and TRBJ1-6; no definite D call. Germline assignment: CDR1 ENHRY and CDR2 SYGVKD. This CDR3 is 14 amino acids long. Trimming took 6 bases from V and 7 from J, leaving 13 bases between them.

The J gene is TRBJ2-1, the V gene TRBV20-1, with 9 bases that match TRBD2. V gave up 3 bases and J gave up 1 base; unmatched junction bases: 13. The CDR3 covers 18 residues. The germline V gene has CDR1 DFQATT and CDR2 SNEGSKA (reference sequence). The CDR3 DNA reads TGCAGTGCTAGTGGTGGAGTAGCGGGGGCTCAATCCTACAATGAGCAGTTCTTC. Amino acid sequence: CSASGGVAGAQSYNEQFF.

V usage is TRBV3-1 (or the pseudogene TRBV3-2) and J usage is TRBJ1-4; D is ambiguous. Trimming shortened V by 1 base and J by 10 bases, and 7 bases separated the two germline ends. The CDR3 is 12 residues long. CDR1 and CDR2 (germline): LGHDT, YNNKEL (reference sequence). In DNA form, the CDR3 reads TGTGCCAGCAGCCAAGGGCCCTTAAAACTGTTTTTT. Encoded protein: CASSQGPLKLFF.

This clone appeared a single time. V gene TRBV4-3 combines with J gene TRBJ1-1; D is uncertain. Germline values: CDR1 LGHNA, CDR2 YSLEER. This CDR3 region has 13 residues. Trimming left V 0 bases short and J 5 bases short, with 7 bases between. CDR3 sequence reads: CASSQDVETEAFF. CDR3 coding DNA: TGCGCCAGCAGCCAAGACGTCGAGACTGAAGCTTTCTTT.

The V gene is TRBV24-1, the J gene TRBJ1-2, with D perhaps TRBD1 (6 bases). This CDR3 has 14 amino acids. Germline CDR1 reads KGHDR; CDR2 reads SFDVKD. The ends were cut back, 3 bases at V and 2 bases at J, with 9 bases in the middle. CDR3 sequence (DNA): TGTGCCACCAGTGATCCCGGGACAAACTATGGCTACACCTTC. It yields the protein CATSDPGTNYGYTF.

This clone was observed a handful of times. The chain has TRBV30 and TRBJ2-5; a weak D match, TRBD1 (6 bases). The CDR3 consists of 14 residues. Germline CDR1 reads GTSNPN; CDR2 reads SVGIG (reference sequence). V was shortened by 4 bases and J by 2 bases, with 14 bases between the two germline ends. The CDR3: CAWKYTGPQETQYF. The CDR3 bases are TGTGCCTGGAAATACACAGGGCCTCAAGAGACCCAGTACTTC.

The CDR3 DNA is TGTGCCAGCAGCGTCGACAGGGACACTGAAGCTTTCTTT. It encodes CASSVDRDTEAFF. The chain combines TRBV9 with TRBJ1-1, with TRBD1 matching 7 bases. Germline V CDR1 and CDR2: SGDLS, YYNGEE. The CDR3 runs 13 residues. Germline trimming cut 2 bases from V and 3 bases from J; bases unmatched to any gene: 1.

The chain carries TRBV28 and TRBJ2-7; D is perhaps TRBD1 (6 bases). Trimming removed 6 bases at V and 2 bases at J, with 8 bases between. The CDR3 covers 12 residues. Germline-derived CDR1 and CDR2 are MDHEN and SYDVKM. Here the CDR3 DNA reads TGTGCCAGCAGAGGGGACACCTACGAGCAGTACTTC. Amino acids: CASRGDTYEQYF.

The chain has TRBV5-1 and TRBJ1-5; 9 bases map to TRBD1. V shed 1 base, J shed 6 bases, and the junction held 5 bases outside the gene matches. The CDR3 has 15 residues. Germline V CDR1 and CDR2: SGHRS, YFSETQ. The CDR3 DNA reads TGCGCCAGCAGCTTGACAGGGGGCGACGTTCAGCCCCAGCATTTT. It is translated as CASSLTGGDVQPQHF.

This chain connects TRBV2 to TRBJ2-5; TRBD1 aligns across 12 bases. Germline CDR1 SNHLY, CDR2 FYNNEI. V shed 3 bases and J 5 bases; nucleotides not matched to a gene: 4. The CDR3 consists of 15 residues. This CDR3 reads CASSEGQGAGETQYF. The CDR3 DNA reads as TGTGCCAGCAGTGAGGGACAGGGGGCAGGGGAGACCCAGTACTTC.

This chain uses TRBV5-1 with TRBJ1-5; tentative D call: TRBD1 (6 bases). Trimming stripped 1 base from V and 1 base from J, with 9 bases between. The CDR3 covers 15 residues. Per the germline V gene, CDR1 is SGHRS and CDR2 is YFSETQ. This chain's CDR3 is CASSLSDRSNQPQHF. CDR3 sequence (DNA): TGCGCCAGCAGCTTGTCGGACAGAAGCAATCAGCCCCAGCATTTT.

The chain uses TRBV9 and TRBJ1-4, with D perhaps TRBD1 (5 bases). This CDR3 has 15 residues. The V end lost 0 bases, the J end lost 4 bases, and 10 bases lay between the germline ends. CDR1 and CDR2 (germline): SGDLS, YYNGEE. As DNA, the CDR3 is TGTGCCAGCAGCGTAGGAGGACAAGATAATGAAAAACTGTTTTTT. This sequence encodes CASSVGGQDNEKLFF. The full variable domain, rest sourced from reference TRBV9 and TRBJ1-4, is DSGVTQTPKHLITATGQRVTLRCSPRSGDLSVYWYQQSLDQGLQFLIQYYNGEERAKGNILERFSAQQFPDLHSELNLSSLELGDSALYFCASSVGGQDNEKLFFGSGTQLSVL.

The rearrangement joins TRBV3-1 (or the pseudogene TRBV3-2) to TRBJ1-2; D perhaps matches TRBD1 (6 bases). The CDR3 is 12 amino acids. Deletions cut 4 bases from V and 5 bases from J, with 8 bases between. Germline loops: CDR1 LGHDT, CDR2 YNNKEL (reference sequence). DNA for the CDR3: TGTGCCAGCAGCCCGACAGGTTATGGCTACACCTTC. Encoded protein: CASSPTGYGYTF.

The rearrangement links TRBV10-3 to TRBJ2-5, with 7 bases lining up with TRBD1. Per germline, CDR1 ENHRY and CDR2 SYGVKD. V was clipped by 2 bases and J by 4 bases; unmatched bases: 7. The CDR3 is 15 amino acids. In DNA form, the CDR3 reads TGTGCCATCAGTGAGAAGGGGGCGTTAGGAGAGACCCAGTACTTC. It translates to CAISEKGALGETQYF.

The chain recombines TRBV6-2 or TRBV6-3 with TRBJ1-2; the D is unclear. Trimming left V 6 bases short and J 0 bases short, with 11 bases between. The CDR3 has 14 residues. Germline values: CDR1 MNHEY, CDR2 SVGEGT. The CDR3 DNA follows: TGTGCCAGCAGCTCCCCTACTACTAACTATGGCTACACCTTC. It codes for CASSSPTTNYGYTF.

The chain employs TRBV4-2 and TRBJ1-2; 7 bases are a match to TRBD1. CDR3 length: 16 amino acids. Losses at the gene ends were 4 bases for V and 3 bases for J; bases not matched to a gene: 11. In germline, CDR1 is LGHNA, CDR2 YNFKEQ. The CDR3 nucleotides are TGTGCCAGCAGCCCCTTAACAGGGGCCGGAGACTATGGCTACACCTTC. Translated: CASSPLTGAGDYGYTF.

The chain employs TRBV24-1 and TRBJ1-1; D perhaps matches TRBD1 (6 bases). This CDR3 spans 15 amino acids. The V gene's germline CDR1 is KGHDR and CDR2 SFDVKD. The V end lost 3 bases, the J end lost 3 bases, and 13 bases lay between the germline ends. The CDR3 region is CATSDPRTADTEAFF. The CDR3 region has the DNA TGTGCCACCAGTGATCCTCGGACAGCAGACACTGAAGCTTTCTTT.

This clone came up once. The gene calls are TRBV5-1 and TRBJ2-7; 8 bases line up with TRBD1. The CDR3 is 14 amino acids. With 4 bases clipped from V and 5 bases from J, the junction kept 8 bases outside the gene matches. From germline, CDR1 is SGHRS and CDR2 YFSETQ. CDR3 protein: CASSASDREDEQYF. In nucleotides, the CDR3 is TGCGCCAGCAGCGCCTCGGACAGGGAGGACGAGCAGTACTTC.